Listed below are T cell receptor beta chains from one sample, sequenced in a study of blood T cell repertoires in COVID-19. The assay was immunoSEQ multiplex PCR, and TCRdb's table has in-frame clones only and misses some. The sample lists 200,000 to 300,000 clones, around 86% seen once, with 1.5% in the top ten. Sequenced material: peripheral blood. These receptors all stem from a woman aged 40 to 50 who had recovered from COVID-19. Both conserved end residues are part of each CDR3. Each record gives: J gene, D gene, clone size, V gene, CDR3 protein, CDR3 DNA. D genes are given only for firm matches. Expanded clones are given a class, and other clones once, few, many or no size at all.

TRBJ1-4,NA,NA,TRBV19,CASSIQRGDLPLFF,TGTGCCAGTAGTATACAACGGGGAGATCTTCCACTGTTTTTT
TRBJ2-7,NA,NA,TRBV28,CASSLGHLSYEQYF,TGTGCCAGCAGTCTTGGACACCTCTCCTACGAGCAGTACTTC
TRBJ1-1,NA,NA,TRBV5-1,CASSYQIGVGTEAFF,TGCGCCAGCAGCTATCAAATCGGGGTAGGAACTGAAGCTTTCTTT
TRBJ1-4,TRBD1,once,TRBV4-3,CASSHPGQANEKLFF,TGCGCCAGCAGCCACCCGGGACAGGCTAATGAAAAACTGTTTTTT
TRBJ2-7,NA,NA,TRBV19,CASSPRGGRNYEQYF,TGTGCCAGTAGCCCCAGGGGAGGGCGCAACTACGAGCAGTACTTC
TRBJ1-2,TRBD1,NA,TRBV7-2,CASTKGAAPLYGYTF,TGTGCCAGCACCAAGGGGGCAGCGCCTCTCTATGGCTACACCTTC
TRBJ2-6,NA,NA,TRBV19,CASSGWRSGANVLTF,TGTGCCAGTAGTGGTTGGAGGTCTGGGGCCAACGTCCTGACTTTC
TRBJ2-3,NA,once,TRBV7-8,CASSLAGGFADTQYF,TGTGCCAGCAGCTTAGCCGGAGGGTTCGCAGATACGCAGTATTTT
TRBJ1-1,NA,NA,TRBV6-5,CASSYSQGWGNTEAFF,TGTGCCAGCAGTTACTCCCAGGGTTGGGGGAACACTGAAGCTTTCTTT
TRBJ2-1,TRBD2,NA,TRBV4-3,CASSQEASGGYNEQFF,TGCGCCAGCAGCCAAGAAGCTAGCGGGGGTTACAATGAGCAGTTCTTC
TRBJ2-1,NA,NA,TRBV13,CASSLGVGGTGTLNEQFF,TGTGCCAGCAGCTTAGGGGTCGGGGGGACAGGTACTCTCAATGAGCAGTTCTTC
TRBJ2-4,NA,NA,TRBV4-3,CASSQGFRVAKNIQYF,TGCGCCAGCAGCCAAGGTTTTAGAGTGGCCAAAAACATTCAGTACTTC
TRBJ1-1,TRBD1,once,TRBV7-2,CASSLGTGMNTEAFF,TGTGCCAGCAGCTTGGGGACAGGTATGAACACTGAAGCTTTCTTT
TRBJ1-5,NA,NA,TRBV12-5,CASGFPQNQPQHF,TGTGCTAGTGGTTTCCCCCAGAATCAGCCCCAGCATTTT
TRBJ1-5,NA,NA,TRBV29-1,CSVQGRNQPQHF,TGCAGCGTTCAAGGGAGGAATCAGCCCCAGCATTTT
TRBJ1-2,NA,NA,TRBV4-1,CASSQGQGPRYGYTF,TGCGCCAGCAGCCAGGGTCAGGGCCCTAGGTATGGCTACACCTTC
TRBJ1-1,TRBD1,NA,TRBV19,CASSLQGDLNTEAFF,TGTGCCAGTAGTTTACAGGGGGATCTGAACACTGAAGCTTTCTTT
TRBJ1-1,TRBD1,once,TRBV4-3,CASSPTGGVGEAFF,TGCGCCAGCAGCCCGACAGGGGGCGTAGGTGAAGCTTTCTTT
TRBJ1-2,TRBD1,few,TRBV19,CASTLRQGGSNGYTF,TGTGCCAGTACCCTTCGACAGGGCGGGTCGAATGGCTACACCTTC
TRBJ1-1,TRBD1,NA,TRBV7-8,CASSENQGAGTEAFF,TGTGCCAGCAGCGAAAACCAGGGGGCGGGCACTGAAGCTTTCTTT
TRBJ2-7,NA,NA,TRBV4-1,CASSQVGRGLDEQYF,TGCGCCAGCAGCCAAGTGGGTAGGGGGTTGGACGAGCAGTACTTC
TRBJ2-2,TRBD2,NA,TRBV5-1,CASRPPGLGSDGELFF,TGCGCCAGCAGGCCCCCGGGACTAGGGTCCGACGGGGAGCTGTTTTTT
TRBJ2-7,NA,few,TRBV6-5,CASSYSLGGYEQYF,TGTGCCAGCAGTTACTCGTTAGGAGGGTACGAGCAGTACTTC
TRBJ2-7,NA,once,TRBV6-5,CASKTGQTYEQYF,TGTGCCAGCAAAACCGGACAGACCTACGAGCAGTACTTC
TRBJ1-2,TRBD1,NA,TRBV5-1,CASSLGQSGGFYGYTF,TGCGCCAGCAGCTTGGGGCAGTCAGGGGGTTTCTATGGCTACACCTTC
TRBJ1-1,NA,few,TRBV9,CASSGTAAGNTEAFF,TGTGCCAGCAGCGGAACGGCGGCGGGCAACACTGAAGCTTTCTTT
TRBJ2-7,NA,NA,TRBV30,CAWSVGAHEQYF,TGTGCCTGGAGTGTAGGGGCCCACGAGCAGTACTTC
TRBJ2-3,TRBD2,NA,TRBV10-3,CAISRGLAGTDTQYF,TGTGCCATCAGTCGAGGACTAGCGGGAACAGATACGCAGTATTTT
TRBJ1-2,NA,NA,TRBV6-5,CASSHEENYGYTF,TGTGCCAGCAGCCACGAGGAGAACTATGGCTACACCTTC
TRBJ1-1,NA,NA,TRBV5-5,CASSLDRPPTTEAFF,TGTGCCAGCAGCTTGGACCGTCCCCCTACCACTGAAGCTTTCTTT
TRBJ2-1,NA,NA,TRBV14,CASSQESGARGGWNEQFF,TGTGCCAGCAGCCAAGAGTCGGGTGCCAGGGGAGGGTGGAATGAGCAGTTCTTC
TRBJ2-3,NA,NA,TRBV7-9,CASSLPGQTDTDTQYF,TGTGCCAGCAGCCTGCCGGGACAAACCGACACAGATACGCAGTATTTT